The rows below give T cell receptor beta chains drawn from one sample of a study of T cell responses to AZD1222 COVID-19 vaccine. Produced via immunoSEQ multiplex PCR; TCRdb's table is partial and in-frame only. The sample has 100,000 to 120,000 clones, about 87% seen once. The material sequenced was peripheral blood, taken 28 days after the second AZD1222 dose. These receptors were obtained from an adult who received the AZD1222 COVID-19 vaccine. CDR3s include the opening cysteine and the closing phenylalanine or tryptophan. D genes are given only for firm matches. Only some rows state a clone size, as once, few, many or a class for expanded clones.

size	V	J	D	DNA	CDR3
NA	TRBV5-1	TRBJ2-3	TRBD2	TGCGCCAGCAGCTCGAAAATTAGCGGGGTGAGCACAGATACGCAGTATTTT	CASSSKISGVSTDTQYF
NA	TRBV21-1	TRBJ1-2	NA	TGTGCCTCCAAGGACAGGGGGAGAAACTATGGCTACACCTTC	CASKDRGRNYGYTF
NA	TRBV12-5	TRBJ2-7	TRBD1	TGTGCTAGTGGTTTGGTACTGGGCAGGGGGCCCCGGGAGCAGTACTTC	CASGLVLGRGPREQYF
NA	TRBV13	TRBJ2-2	TRBD1	TGTGCCAGCAGGCCCGGGACAGGGGCCGGGGAGCTGTTTTTT	CASRPGTGAGELFF
NA	TRBV6-5	TRBJ1-1	TRBD1	TGTGCCAGCATCAGGGGGTTGTTAACTGAAGCTTTCTTT	CASIRGLLTEAFF
NA	TRBV4-1	TRBJ1-5	NA	TGCGCCAGCAGCCAAGAGTCCGTCAGCCCTACCGGGCCCCAGCATTTT	CASSQESVSPTGPQHF
NA	TRBV5-1	TRBJ2-3	TRBD2	TGCGCCAGCAGCTTGCAGCTAGCGGGGGACACAGATACGCAGTATTTT	CASSLQLAGDTDTQYF
NA	TRBV29-1	TRBJ1-2	NA	TGCAGCGTTGAAGGGGGGACCGCTTCCTATGGCTACACCTTC	CSVEGGTASYGYTF
NA	TRBV5-1	TRBJ2-5	TRBD2	TGCGCCAGCAGCCGAGGACTAGCGCAAGAGACCCAGTACTTC	CASSRGLAQETQYF
NA	TRBV5-1	TRBJ1-2	NA	TGCGCCAGCAGCCAGGAAACCTGGACGGGTAACTATGGCTACACCTTC	CASSQETWTGNYGYTF
NA	TRBV6-6	TRBJ1-2	TRBD1	TGTGCCAGCGACAGGGCGCATAACTATGGCTACACCTTC	CASDRAHNYGYTF
NA	TRBV6-6	TRBJ2-3	TRBD2	TGTGCCAGCAGTTACAGACTAGCGGGGGGGGACACGCAGTATTTT	CASSYRLAGGDTQYF
once	TRBV5-1	TRBJ2-2	TRBD2	TGCGCCAGCAGCCTCAACCCCCTAGCGGCGAACACCGGGGAGCTGTTTTTT	CASSLNPLAANTGELFF
NA	TRBV6-2/TRBV6-3	TRBJ2-2	TRBD1	TGTGCCAGCAGCCGTTGGACAGGGGACACCGGGGAGCTGTTTTTT	CASSRWTGDTGELFF
NA	TRBV28	TRBJ1-1	NA	TGTGCCAGTTCGGGGGACGCCCTCCGAGGGACTGAAGCTTTCTTT	CASSGDALRGTEAFF
NA	TRBV5-1	TRBJ1-2	TRBD1	TGCGCCAGCAGCCCTTGGACAGGGGCTGGCTACACCTTC	CASSPWTGAGYTF
NA	TRBV4-1	TRBJ1-5	NA	TGCGCCAGCAGCCAATTACCGGGAGAACGGGGATCCTACAATCAGCCCCAGCATTTT	CASSQLPGERGSYNQPQHF
NA	TRBV14	TRBJ1-1	NA	TGTGCCAGCAGCCAAGATTCGAACACTGAAGCTTTCTTT	CASSQDSNTEAFF
NA	TRBV7-8	TRBJ2-7	NA	TGTGCCAGCAGCCGGTTTCGGGAGCAGTACTTC	CASSRFREQYF
NA	TRBV5-1	TRBJ2-1	NA	TGCGCCAGCAACCGAGGCGGGGCCTACAATGAGCAGTTCTTC	CASNRGGAYNEQFF
NA	TRBV2	TRBJ1-1	NA	TGTGCCAGCACCAAGACAGGGAACACTGAAGCTTTCTTT	CASTKTGNTEAFF
NA	TRBV21-1	TRBJ1-4	NA	TGTGCCAGCAGCAAAGTGGACAGACTAAATGAAAAACTGTTTTTT	CASSKVDRLNEKLFF
NA	TRBV7-3	TRBJ2-3	NA	TGTGCCAGCAGGGAAGGGGACCTCACAGATACGCAGTATTTT	CASREGDLTDTQYF
many	TRBV28	TRBJ2-7	NA	TGTGCCAGCAGCCAGAGTAATCCAGGAGAGCAGTACTTC	CASSQSNPGEQYF
NA	TRBV7-2	TRBJ1-5	NA	TGTGCCAGCAGCTTAAGTTATCAGCCCCAGCATTTT	CASSLSYQPQHF
once	TRBV30	TRBJ1-1	NA	TGTGCCTGGAGTCTACAGGGCTTGAACACTGAAGCTTTCTTT	CAWSLQGLNTEAFF
NA	TRBV5-4	TRBJ2-2	NA	TGTGCCAGCAGCTTGGTGTGGGACGGGGAGCTGTTTTTT	CASSLVWDGELFF
NA	TRBV5-1	TRBJ2-7	TRBD2	TGCGCCAGCAGCAGGACTAGCGGGAGGTCCTACGAGCAGTACTTC	CASSRTSGRSYEQYF
few	TRBV7-3	TRBJ2-2	NA	TGTGCCAGCAGCTTATCGGGGAACACCGGGGAGCTGTTTTTT	CASSLSGNTGELFF
NA	TRBV28	TRBJ2-6	NA	TGTGCCAGCAGTTCTACTACCCCTCCTCCGACTCTACCGATTTTC	CASSSTTPPPTLPIF
NA	TRBV27	TRBJ1-2	TRBD1	TGTGCCAGCAGTCTGACAAGGACAGGGGAGATCACCTTC	CASSLTRTGEITF
NA	TRBV11-3	TRBJ1-6	NA	TGTGCCAGCGGGGGACGGAATAATTCACCCCTCCACTTT	CASGGRNNSPLHF
NA	TRBV5-4	TRBJ2-7	NA	TGTGCCAGCAGCTTAGGAGTCTTGCGGACAGAATCCTACGAGCAGTACTTC	CASSLGVLRTESYEQYF
NA	TRBV18	TRBJ2-5	NA	TGTGCCAGCTCACTGAACGCCCGGGAAGAGACCCAGTACTTC	CASSLNAREETQYF
NA	TRBV5-1	TRBJ1-5	NA	TGCGCCAGCAGCTTGGCCCCCTCTCAGCCCCAGCATTTT	CASSLAPSQPQHF
NA	TRBV28	TRBJ2-1	NA	TGTGCCAGCAGTGAACCCCTGGGGTACGGTGAGCAGTTCTTC	CASSEPLGYGEQFF
few	TRBV9	TRBJ2-7	NA	TGTGCCAGCAGCGTAGTGAGCGGAGGGGGGTGGCAGTACTTC	CASSVVSGGGWQYF
NA	TRBV9	TRBJ2-2	TRBD1	TGTGCCAGCACGGACAGGGGGAACACCGGGGAGCTGTTTTTT	CASTDRGNTGELFF
NA	TRBV12-3/TRBV12-4	TRBJ1-2	NA	TGTGCCAGCAGCGGGGGGGAAGGCTACACCTTC	CASSGGEGYTF
NA	TRBV5-1	TRBJ1-3	NA	TGCGCCAGCAGCGGGTCCCGAAACACCATATATTTT	CASSGSRNTIYF